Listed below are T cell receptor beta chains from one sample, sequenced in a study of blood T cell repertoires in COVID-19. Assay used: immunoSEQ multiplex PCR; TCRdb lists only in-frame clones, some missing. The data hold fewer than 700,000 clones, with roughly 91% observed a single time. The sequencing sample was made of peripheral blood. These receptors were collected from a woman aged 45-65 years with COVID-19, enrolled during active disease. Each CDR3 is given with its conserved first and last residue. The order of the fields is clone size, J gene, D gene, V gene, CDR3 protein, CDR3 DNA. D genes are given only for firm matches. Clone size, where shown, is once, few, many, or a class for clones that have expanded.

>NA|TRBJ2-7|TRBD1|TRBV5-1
CASSFGTESYEQYF
TGCGCCAGCAGCTTCGGGACAGAGTCCTACGAGCAGTACTTC
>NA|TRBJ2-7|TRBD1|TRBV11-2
CASSLIMDRSTYEQYF
TGTGCCAGCAGCTTAATTATGGACAGGTCTACCTACGAGCAGTACTTC
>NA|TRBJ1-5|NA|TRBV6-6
CASNSRMSNQPQHF
TGTGCCAGCAATTCCCGTATGAGCAATCAGCCCCAGCATTTT
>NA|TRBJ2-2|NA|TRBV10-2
CASSQTSFGELFF
TGCGCCAGCAGTCAGACTAGTTTCGGGGAGCTGTTTTTT
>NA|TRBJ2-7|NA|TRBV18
CASSPRMGHEQYF
TGTGCCAGCTCACCCAGAATGGGCCACGAGCAGTACTTC
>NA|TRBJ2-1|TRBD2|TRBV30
CAWSVTGGADEQFF
TGTGCCTGGAGTGTAACCGGGGGGGCTGATGAGCAGTTCTTC
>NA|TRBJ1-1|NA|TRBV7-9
CASSFYRNTEAFF
TGTGCCAGCAGCTTTTACAGGAACACTGAAGCTTTCTTT
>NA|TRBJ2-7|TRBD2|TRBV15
CATSDRLAGVGGEQYF
TGTGCCACCAGCGATAGACTAGCGGGGGTAGGGGGCGAGCAGTACTTC
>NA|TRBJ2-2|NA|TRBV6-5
CASSYSRGGELFF
TGTGCCAGCAGTTACTCGAGGGGGGGGGAACTGTTTTTT
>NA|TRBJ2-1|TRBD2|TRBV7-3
CASSPSGGAGRYNEQFF
TGTGCCAGCAGCCCTAGCGGGGGGGCCGGGAGATACAATGAGCAGTTCTTC
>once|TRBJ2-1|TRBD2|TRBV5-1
CASSARGGGAFEQFF
TGCGCCAGCAGCGCGAGGGGCGGGGGGGCGTTTGAGCAGTTCTTC
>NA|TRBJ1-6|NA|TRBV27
CASSRQADNSPLHF
TGTGCCAGCAGTCGACAGGCGGATAATTCACCCCTCCACTTT
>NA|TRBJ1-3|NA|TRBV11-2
CASTPGGARNTIYF
TGTGCCAGCACCCCGGGGGGGGCCCGTAACACCATATATTTT
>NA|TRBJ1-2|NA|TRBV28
CASSSIGRVGGYTF
TGTGCCAGCAGTTCAATAGGCAGGGTGGGTGGCTACACCTTC
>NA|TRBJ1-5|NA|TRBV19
CASTGENSNQPQHF
TGTGCCAGTACGGGGGAAAATAGCAATCAGCCCCAGCATTTT
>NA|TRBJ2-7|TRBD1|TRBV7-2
CASSLATGQGYEQYF
TGTGCCAGCAGCTTAGCGACAGGACAGGGGTACGAGCAGTACTTC
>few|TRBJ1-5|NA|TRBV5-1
CASRLGTNSNQPQHF
TGCGCCAGCAGACTAGGGACAAACAGCAATCAGCCCCAGCATTTT
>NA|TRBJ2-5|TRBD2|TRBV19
CASKEYAGGPGETQYF
TGTGCCAGTAAGGAGTATGCGGGGGGGCCAGGGGAGACCCAGTACTTC
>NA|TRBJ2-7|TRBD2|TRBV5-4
CASSLAGGPYEQYF
TGTGCCAGCAGCTTGGCGGGGGGTCCGTACGAGCAGTACTTC
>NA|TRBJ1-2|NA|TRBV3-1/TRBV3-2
CASSQLADYSYTF
TGTGCCAGCAGCCAACTAGCAGATTATTCCTACACCTTC
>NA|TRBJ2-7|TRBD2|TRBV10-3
CAISGPGASGENYEQYF
TGTGCCATCAGTGGCCCTGGGGCTAGCGGGGAAAACTACGAGCAGTACTTC
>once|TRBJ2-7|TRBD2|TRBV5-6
CASGDLAGAYEQYF
TGTGCCAGCGGAGATCTAGCGGGGGCGTACGAGCAGTACTTC
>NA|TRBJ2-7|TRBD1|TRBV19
CASSMGGQGGDRGEQYF
TGTGCCAGTAGTATGGGCGGACAGGGGGGAGACAGAGGCGAGCAGTACTTC
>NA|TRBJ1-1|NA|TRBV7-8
CASSLEVGGTEAFF
TGTGCCAGCAGCTTAGAAGTCGGGGGTACTGAAGCTTTCTTT
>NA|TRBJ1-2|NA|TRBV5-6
CASSLVSRGHGYTF
TGTGCCAGCAGCTTGGTATCCCGTGGGCATGGCTACACCTTC
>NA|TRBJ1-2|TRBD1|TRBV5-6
CASSPGTGDIGYGYTF
TGTGCCAGCAGCCCCGGGACAGGGGATATTGGCTATGGCTACACCTTC
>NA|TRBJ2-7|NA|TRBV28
CASYTRDYEQYF
TGTGCCAGCTACACGAGGGATTACGAGCAGTACTTC
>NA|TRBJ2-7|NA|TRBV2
CASSGGGSYEQYF
TGTGCCAGCAGTGGGGGCGGTTCCTACGAGCAGTACTTC
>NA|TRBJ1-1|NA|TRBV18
CASSPRRNTEAFF
TGTGCCAGCTCACCAAGGAGGAACACTGAAGCTTTCTTT
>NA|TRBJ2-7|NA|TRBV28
CASKPGVLAYEQYF
TGTGCCAGCAAGCCAGGGGTATTAGCCTACGAGCAGTACTTC
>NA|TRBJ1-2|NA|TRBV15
CATSSEGQLYGYTF
TGTGCCACCAGCAGTGAGGGACAACTCTATGGCTACACCTTC
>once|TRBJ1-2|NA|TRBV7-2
CASSSSTKSSGYTF
TGTGCCAGCAGCTCAAGTACTAAATCCAGCGGCTACACCTTC
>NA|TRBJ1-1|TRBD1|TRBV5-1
CASSFRDKGAMIDEAFF
TGCGCCAGCAGCTTTAGGGACAAGGGGGCGATGATCGATGAAGCTTTCTTT
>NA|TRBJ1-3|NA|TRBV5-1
CASSLAQASSGNTIYF
TGCGCCAGCAGCTTGGCCCAGGCATCATCTGGAAACACCATATATTTT
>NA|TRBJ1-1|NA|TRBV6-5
CASSRQENTEAFF
TGTGCCAGCAGTAGACAGGAGAACACTGAAGCTTTCTTT
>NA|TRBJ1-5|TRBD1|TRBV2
CASRPEGAGPQHF
TGTGCCAGCCGACCTGAGGGGGCTGGGCCCCAGCATTTT
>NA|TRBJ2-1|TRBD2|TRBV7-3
CASSLIAGPRNNEQFF
TGTGCCAGCAGCTTAATAGCGGGACCCAGAAACAATGAGCAGTTCTTC
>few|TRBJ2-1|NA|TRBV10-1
CASSESATEQFF
TGCGCCAGCAGTGAGTCAGCGACTGAGCAGTTCTTC
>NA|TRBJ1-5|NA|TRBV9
CASSSWRGDQPQHF
TGTGCCAGCAGCTCCTGGAGGGGTGACCAGCCCCAGCATTTT
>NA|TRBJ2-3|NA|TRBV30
CAWSVTGGTDTQYF
TGTGCCTGGAGTGTAACGGGGGGCACAGATACGCAGTATTTT
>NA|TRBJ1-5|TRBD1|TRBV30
CAWSQGEHQPQHF
TGTGCCTGGAGTCAGGGGGAACATCAGCCCCAGCATTTT
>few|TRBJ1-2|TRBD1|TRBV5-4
CASRSAGGVSGYTF
TGTGCCAGCAGATCGGCAGGGGGCGTGAGTGGCTACACCTTC
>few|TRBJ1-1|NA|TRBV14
CASSPLMNTEAFF
TGTGCCAGCAGCCCCCTAATGAACACTGAAGCTTTCTTT
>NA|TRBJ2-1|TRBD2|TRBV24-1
CATSQAGDNEQFF
TGTGCCACCTCACAGGCGGGGGACAATGAGCAGTTCTTC
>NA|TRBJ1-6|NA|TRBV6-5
CASHRAVYNSPLHF
TGTGCCAGCCACAGGGCGGTCTATAATTCACCCCTCCACTTT
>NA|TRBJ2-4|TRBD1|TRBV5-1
CASSLTGGASDIQYF
TGCGCCAGCAGCTTGACAGGGGGCGCTTCGGACATTCAGTACTTC
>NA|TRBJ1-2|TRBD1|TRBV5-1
CASSQTPGQGVAIYGYTF
TGCGCCAGCAGCCAAACCCCGGGACAGGGGGTGGCTATCTATGGCTACACCTTC
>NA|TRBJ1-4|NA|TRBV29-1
CSVVGRGGIKLFF
TGCAGCGTTGTTGGCAGGGGCGGAATAAAACTGTTTTTT
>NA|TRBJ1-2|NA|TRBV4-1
CASSQAGGYTF
TGCGCCAGCAGCCAAGCGGGTGGCTACACCTTC
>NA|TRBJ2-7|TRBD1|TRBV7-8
CASSPGTGGAYEQYF
TGTGCCAGCAGCCCCGGGACAGGGGGAGCCTACGAGCAGTACTTC
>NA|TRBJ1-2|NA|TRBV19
CASSPTGYGYTF
TGTGCCAGTAGCCCCACAGGGTATGGCTACACCTTC
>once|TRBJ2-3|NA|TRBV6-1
CASSEAGGLDTQYF
TGTGCCAGCAGTGAAGCGGGGGGTTTAGATACGCAGTATTTT
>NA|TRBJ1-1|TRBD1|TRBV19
CASSTIYGGQGRREAFF
TGTGCCAGTAGTACCATATACGGGGGACAGGGGCGTCGTGAAGCTTTCTTT
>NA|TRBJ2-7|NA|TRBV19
CASRAHRSSYEQYF
TGTGCCAGTAGAGCCCACAGGAGCTCCTACGAGCAGTACTTC
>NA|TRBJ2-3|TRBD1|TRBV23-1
CASSQYGGEQGSTDTQYF
TGCGCCAGCAGTCAATATGGGGGAGAACAGGGGAGCACAGATACGCAGTATTTT
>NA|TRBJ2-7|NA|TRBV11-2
CASSLGGPSYEQYF
TGTGCCAGCAGCTTAGGAGGGCCCTCCTACGAGCAGTACTTC
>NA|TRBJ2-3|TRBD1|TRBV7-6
CASSQRQGTHTDTQYF
TGTGCCAGCAGCCAACGACAGGGTACTCACACAGATACGCAGTATTTT
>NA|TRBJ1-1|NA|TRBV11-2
CASRWYMNTEAFF
TGTGCCAGCAGATGGTACATGAACACTGAAGCTTTCTTT